This T cell receptor beta chain was documented in a study of blood T cells in healthy people across ages. V was pared by 4 bases and J by 6 bases, with 9 bases between. CDR3 length: 12 amino acids. This clonotype was picked up one time. A second PCR of about 7 to 12 cycles used a sample-barcoded 5' primer and a J-beta primer mix. TCRdb re-derived calls from the 5' RACE reads in MiXCR, one entry per CDR3 protein. The sample holds about 1.8 million distinct CDR3 sequences, around 48% seen once. Input material: blood. The origin of this receptor is a woman in her forties in good health. The V gene is TRBV12-3 or TRBV12-4, the J gene TRBJ1-1; D perhaps matches TRBD1 (6 bases). The CDR3 loop is CASSYRVAEAFF. The CDR3 coding sequence is TGTGCCAGCAGTTACAGGGTAGCTGAAGCTTTCTTT.